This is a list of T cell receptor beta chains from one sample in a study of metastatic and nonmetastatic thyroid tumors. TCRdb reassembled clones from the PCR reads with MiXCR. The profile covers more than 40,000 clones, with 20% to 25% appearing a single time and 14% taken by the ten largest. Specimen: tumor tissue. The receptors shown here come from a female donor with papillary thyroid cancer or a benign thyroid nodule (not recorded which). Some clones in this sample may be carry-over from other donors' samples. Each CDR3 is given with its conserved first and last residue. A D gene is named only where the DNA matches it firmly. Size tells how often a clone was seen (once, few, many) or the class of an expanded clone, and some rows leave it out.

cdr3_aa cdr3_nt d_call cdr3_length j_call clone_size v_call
CASTPPRGALHF TGTGCCAGCACCCCACCCCGGGGAGCCCTCCACTTT NA 12 TRBJ1-6 few TRBV28
CASSLATGAATEAFF TGTGCCAGCAGCTTAGCGACAGGGGCGGCCACTGAAGCTTTCTTT TRBD1 15 TRBJ1-1 NA TRBV7-2
CAWSLQNNQPQHF TGTGCCTGGAGTCTCCAGAACAATCAGCCCCAGCATTTT NA 13 TRBJ1-5 NA TRBV30
CASSPFGQYGYTF TGTGCCAGCAGCCCATTTGGTCAGTATGGCTACACCTTC NA 13 TRBJ1-2 NA TRBV11-2
CASGSPGLGNYEQYF TGTGCTAGTGGTTCCCCGGGACTAGGGAATTACGAGCAGTACTTC TRBD2 15 TRBJ2-7 few TRBV12-5
CSARQGSTDTQYF TGCAGTGCCAGACAGGGAAGCACAGATACGCAGTATTTT TRBD1 13 TRBJ2-3 NA TRBV20-1
CASSLAPPGQGIQETQYF TGTGCCAGCAGTTTAGCCCCACCGGGACAGGGGATTCAAGAGACCCAGTACTTC TRBD1 18 TRBJ2-5 medium-sized TRBV12-3/TRBV12-4
CASSYVGPGNTIYF TGTGCCAGCAGTTACGTGGGCCCTGGAAACACCATATATTTT NA 14 TRBJ1-3 few TRBV6-5
CASSGTGGRDKAFF TGTGCCAGCAGCGGAACTGGGGGGAGGGATAAAGCTTTCTTT NA 14 TRBJ1-1 many TRBV9
CASSGLTYNEQFF TGTGCCAGCAGTGGCCTTACCTACAATGAGCAGTTCTTC NA 13 TRBJ2-1 many TRBV6-1
CSASLRDRVNQPQHF TGCAGTGCTAGCCTCCGGGACAGGGTAAATCAGCCCCAGCATTTT TRBD1 15 TRBJ1-5 few TRBV20-1
CSARDRGWTGINYGYTF TGCAGTGCTAGAGATCGAGGCTGGACAGGGATTAACTATGGCTACACCTTC TRBD1 17 TRBJ1-2 medium-sized TRBV20-1
CASSYYPGRGNEQFF TGTGCCAGCAGTTACTATCCGGGACGGGGAAATGAGCAGTTCTTC NA 15 TRBJ2-1 NA TRBV6-5
CASRNTRDRANIQYF TGTGCCAGCAGGAATACTCGGGACAGGGCCAACATTCAGTACTTC TRBD1 15 TRBJ2-4 NA TRBV14
CSARQEHSNQPQHF TGCAGTGCTAGGCAGGAACATAGCAATCAGCCCCAGCATTTT NA 14 TRBJ1-5 once TRBV20-1
CASSAWGYGYTF TGTGCCAGCAGTGCCTGGGGGTATGGCTACACCTTC NA 12 TRBJ1-2 many TRBV25-1
CASRGSAGGTYEQYF TGTGCCAGCAGGGGATCGGCGGGAGGCACCTACGAGCAGTACTTC TRBD2 15 TRBJ2-7 few TRBV28
CASSLRQGLYGYTF TGTGCCAGCAGTTTACGGCAGGGATTATATGGCTACACCTTC NA 14 TRBJ1-2 few TRBV28
CASRPSGVYEQYF TGTGCCAGCAGACCTAGCGGGGTCTACGAGCAGTACTTC TRBD2 13 TRBJ2-7 few TRBV6-2/TRBV6-3
CASSLGGASDEQYF TGTGCCAGCAGTTTAGGGGGGGCTAGCGACGAGCAGTACTTC NA 14 TRBJ2-7 NA TRBV6-2/TRBV6-3
CSASGTGYFHGYTF TGCAGTGCTAGCGGGACGGGGTACTTCCATGGCTACACCTTC NA 14 TRBJ1-2 NA TRBV20-1
CASSEVEVGWGETQYF TGTGCCAGCAGTGAAGTGGAAGTAGGGTGGGGGGAGACCCAGTACTTC NA 16 TRBJ2-5 many TRBV6-1
CASSLRGLALEFF TGTGCCAGCAGTTTACGGGGACTAGCTCTAGAGTTCTTC TRBD2 13 TRBJ2-1 few TRBV12-3/TRBV12-4
CSARGRGGSYEQYF TGCAGTGCTAGAGGTCGGGGGGGTTCCTACGAGCAGTACTTC TRBD2 14 TRBJ2-7 NA TRBV20-1
CASRERQGATGELFF TGTGCCAGCAGGGAAAGACAGGGGGCGACCGGGGAGCTGTTTTTT TRBD1 15 TRBJ2-2 NA TRBV12-3/TRBV12-4
CASSPGLSYNEQFF TGTGCCAGCAGTCCAGGGTTATCCTACAATGAGCAGTTCTTC NA 14 TRBJ2-1 few TRBV27
CAISEGEGTNTEAFF TGTGCCATCAGTGAGGGTGAGGGAACTAACACTGAAGCTTTCTTT NA 15 TRBJ1-1 few TRBV10-3
CASSEALGAPSGANVLTF TGTGCCAGCAGTGAAGCGTTGGGAGCTCCCTCTGGGGCCAACGTCCTGACTTTC NA 18 TRBJ2-6 many TRBV6-1
CASSHRLAGVFINEQFF TGTGCCAGCAGCCATAGACTAGCGGGAGTCTTTATCAATGAGCAGTTCTTC TRBD2 17 TRBJ2-1 NA TRBV11-2
CASSLSGQRGYTF TGTGCCAGCAGCTTGTCCGGACAGCGAGGCTACACCTTC NA 13 TRBJ1-2 NA TRBV11-3
CASSLAGGGGYEQYF TGTGCCAGCAGTTTAGCGGGGGGAGGCGGCTACGAGCAGTACTTC NA 15 TRBJ2-7 medium-sized TRBV12-3/TRBV12-4
CASSQGTGAYEQYF TGTGCCAGCAGCCAGGGGACTGGGGCCTACGAGCAGTACTTC NA 14 TRBJ2-7 NA TRBV3-1
CASSFYAKNSPLHF TGTGCCAGCAGTTTCTATGCAAAGAATTCACCCCTCCACTTT NA 14 TRBJ1-6 many TRBV27
CASSLQATYEQYF TGTGCCAGCAGCTTACAGGCCACCTACGAGCAGTACTTC NA 13 TRBJ2-7 NA TRBV11-3
CSARKGTSGESYEQYF TGCAGTGCTAGGAAAGGGACTAGCGGGGAGTCCTACGAGCAGTACTTC TRBD2 16 TRBJ2-7 many TRBV20-1
CASSEWSYEQYF TGTGCCAGCAGTGAATGGAGTTACGAGCAGTACTTC NA 12 TRBJ2-7 NA TRBV6-1
CASSVGASGGTDTQYF TGTGCCAGCAGCGTAGGGGCTAGCGGGGGCACAGATACGCAGTATTTT TRBD2 16 TRBJ2-3 few TRBV9
CASSPLRGGFSGEQFF TGTGCCAGCAGCCCACTCCGGGGGGGCTTTAGTGGTGAGCAGTTCTTC TRBD2 16 TRBJ2-1 many TRBV11-1
CSASRQNTEAFF TGCAGTGCTAGCCGACAGAACACTGAAGCTTTCTTT NA 12 TRBJ1-1 many TRBV20-1
CASSPGLRTDTQYF TGTGCCAGCAGCCCGGGACTGCGCACAGATACGCAGTATTTT NA 14 TRBJ2-3 few TRBV25-1
CARQSGTGNEKLFF TGTGCCAGGCAGTCAGGGACAGGGAATGAAAAACTGTTTTTT TRBD1 14 TRBJ1-4 many TRBV19